This T cell receptor beta chain originates from a study of T-cell reconstitution after alpha-beta-depleted transplantation in children. Whole-study results and caveats: Expanded graft clones numbering several hundred reportedly gave rise to alpha-beta T cells about two months after transplant. One year after transplant, T-cell counts and diversity came mostly from newly produced T cells. Surviving thymic progenitors and recipient T cells were the source of high TCRbeta diversity at day 60 in some patients.

Only a few counts were recorded for this clonotype. What it binds is not known. Germline V gene sequence: CDR1 SGHRS, CDR2 YFSETQ. The CDR3 has 16 amino acids. V was clipped by 1 base and J by 4 bases; unmatched bases: 10. Preparation of the TCRbeta library was carried out with unique molecular identifiers. In TCRdb, the PCR reads were re-called with MiXCR into one record per CDR3 protein. The sample has about 870,000 distinct CDR3 sequences; 16% are singletons. The source was PBMCs, mostly from graft donor cells, collected 360 days after TCRalphabeta/CD19-depleted stem cell transplant. This clonotype was sampled from a male patient between 10 and 17 years old who had a stem cell transplant for acute lymphoblastic leukemia, so the T cells may come from the graft donor. V and J are TRBV5-1 and TRBJ2-5; 7 nucleotides agree with TRBD1. The CDR3 protein is CASSLNAPTGRETQYF. CDR3 nucleotides: TGCGCCAGCAGCTTGAATGCACCGACAGGGAGAGAGACCCAGTACTTC. Together with reference TRBV5-1 and TRBJ2-5, the CDR3 gives the full variable domain: KAGVTQTPRYLIKTRGQQVTLSCSPISGHRSVSWYQQTPGQGLQFLFEYFSETQRNKGNFPGRFSGRQFSNSRSEMNVSTLELGDSALYLCASSLNAPTGRETQYFGPGTRLLVL.